This T cell receptor (beta chain) was captured in a study of blood T cell repertoires in COVID-19. Study in general: Samples representing acute and convalescent COVID-19 were sourced from the United States, Italy and Spain.

The table came from immunoSEQ multiplex PCR; TCRdb's copy has only in-frame clones and leaves some out. The table records 95,000 to 110,000 clones, less than 90% of them present only once. The CDR3 extends over 15 amino acids. In germline, CDR1 is SGHTA, CDR2 FQGNSA. After removal of 5 bases from V and 1 base from J, the junction contained 6 bases not matched to a gene. This receptor was identified in a human donor in a cohort sampled during active COVID-19. Sequencing was done on a sample of peripheral blood. The chain recombines TRBV7-2 with TRBJ2-5; 8 nucleotides align to TRBD2. The CDR3 DNA sequence: TGTGCCAGCAGCCTCTTAGCGGGGACCCAAGAGACCCAGTACTTC. Translation gives CASSLLAGTQETQYF.